In its sample, the clone carrying this TCR beta chain was seen many times. What it recognizes is unknown. The CDR3 has 14 amino acids. V dropped 2 bases and J dropped 5; count of bases not matched to a gene: 6. CDR1 is SGHRS, CDR2 YFSETQ, per germline. With duration under 3 months, ophthalmopathy was active: Clinical Activity Score at least 3, NOSPECS at least 4. The source of the sample is a study of T cells in Graves' hyperthyroidism and ophthalmopathy. Amplification targeted TCR beta CDR3 regions from RNA transcripts. The HTBI primer set served for first-round RT-PCR of the TCR CDR3. MiXCR, run by TCRdb on the multiplex PCR reads, gives a single entry per CDR3 protein. The profile covers some 350,000 distinct CDR3 sequences, with 15% appearing a single time and roughly 19% taken by the ten largest. Points from the study as a whole: By a 13 V-J model, ophthalmopathy was set apart from stable hyperthyroidism. The model forecast ophthalmopathy, anticipating it by a median approximately 6.1 months before onset.

Sequenced material: blood. This chain joins TRBV5-1 and TRBJ2-7; the match to TRBD1 covers 8 bases. The TCR comes from an older woman with Graves' ophthalmopathy. CDR3 in amino acids: CASSFGQGADEQYF. CDR3 DNA: TGCGCCAGCAGCTTCGGCCAGGGGGCCGACGAGCAGTACTTC.